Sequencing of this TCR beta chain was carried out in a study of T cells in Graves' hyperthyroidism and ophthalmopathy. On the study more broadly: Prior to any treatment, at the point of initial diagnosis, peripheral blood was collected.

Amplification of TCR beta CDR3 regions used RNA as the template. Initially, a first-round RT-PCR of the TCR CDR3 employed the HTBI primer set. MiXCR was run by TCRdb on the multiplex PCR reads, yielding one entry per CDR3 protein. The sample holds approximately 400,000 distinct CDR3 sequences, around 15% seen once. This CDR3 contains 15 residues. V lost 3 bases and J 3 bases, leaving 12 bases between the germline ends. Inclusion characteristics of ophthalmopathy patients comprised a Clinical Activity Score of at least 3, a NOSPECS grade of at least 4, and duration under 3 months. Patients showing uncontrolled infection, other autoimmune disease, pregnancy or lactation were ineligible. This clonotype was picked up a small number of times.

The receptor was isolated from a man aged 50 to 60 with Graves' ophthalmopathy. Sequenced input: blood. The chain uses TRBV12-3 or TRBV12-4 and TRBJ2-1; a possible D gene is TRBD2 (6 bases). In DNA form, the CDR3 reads TGTGCCAGCAGTTTCTTGGGGGGAGGCTACAATGAGCAGTTCTTC. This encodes CASSFLGGGYNEQFF.